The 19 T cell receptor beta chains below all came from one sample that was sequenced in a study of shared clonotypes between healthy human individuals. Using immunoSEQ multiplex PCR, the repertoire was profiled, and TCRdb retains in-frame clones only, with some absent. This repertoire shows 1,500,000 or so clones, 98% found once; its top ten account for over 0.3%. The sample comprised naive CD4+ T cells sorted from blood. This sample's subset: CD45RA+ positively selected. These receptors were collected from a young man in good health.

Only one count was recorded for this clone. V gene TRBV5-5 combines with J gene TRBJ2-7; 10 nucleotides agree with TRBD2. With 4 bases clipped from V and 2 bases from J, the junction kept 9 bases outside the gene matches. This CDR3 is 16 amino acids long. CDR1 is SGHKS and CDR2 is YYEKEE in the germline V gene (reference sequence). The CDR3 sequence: CASSRSPLAGAYEQYF. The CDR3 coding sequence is TGTGCCAGCAGCCGTTCTCCTCTAGCGGGGGCCTACGAGCAGTACTTC.

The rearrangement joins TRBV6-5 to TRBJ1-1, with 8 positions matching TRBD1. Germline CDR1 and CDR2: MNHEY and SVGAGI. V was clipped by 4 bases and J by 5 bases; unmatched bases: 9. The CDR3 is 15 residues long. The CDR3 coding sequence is TGTGCCAGCAGTTCCTGGCAGGGGGCGCGGACTGAAGCTTTCTTT. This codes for CASSSWQGARTEAFF.

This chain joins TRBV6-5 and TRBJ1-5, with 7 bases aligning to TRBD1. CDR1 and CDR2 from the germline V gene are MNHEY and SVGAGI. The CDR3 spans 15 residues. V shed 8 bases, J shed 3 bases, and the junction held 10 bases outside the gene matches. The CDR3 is CASAQMGQINQPQHF. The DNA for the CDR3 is TGTGCCAGCGCTCAAATGGGACAGATCAATCAGCCCCAGCATTTT.

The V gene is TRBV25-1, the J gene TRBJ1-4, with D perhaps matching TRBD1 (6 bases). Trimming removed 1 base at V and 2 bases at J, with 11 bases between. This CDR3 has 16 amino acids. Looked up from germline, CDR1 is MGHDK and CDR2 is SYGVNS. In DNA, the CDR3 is TGTGCCAGCAGTGAATTTTTAGGGGGTACTAATGAAAAACTGTTTTTT. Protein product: CASSEFLGGTNEKLFF.

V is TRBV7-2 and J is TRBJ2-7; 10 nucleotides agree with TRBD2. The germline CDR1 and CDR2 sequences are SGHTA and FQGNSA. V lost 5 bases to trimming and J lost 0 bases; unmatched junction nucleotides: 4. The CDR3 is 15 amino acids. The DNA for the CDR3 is TGTGCCAGCAGCCCACTAGCGGGAAACTCCTACGAGCAGTACTTC. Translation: CASSPLAGNSYEQYF.

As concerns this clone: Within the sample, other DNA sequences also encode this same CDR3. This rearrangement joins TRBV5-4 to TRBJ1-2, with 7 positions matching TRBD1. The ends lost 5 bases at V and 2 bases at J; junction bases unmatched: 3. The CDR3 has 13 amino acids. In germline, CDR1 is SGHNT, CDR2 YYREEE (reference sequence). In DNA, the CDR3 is TGTGCCAGCAGTTTAGGGGGCAACTATGGCTACACCTTC. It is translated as CASSLGGNYGYTF. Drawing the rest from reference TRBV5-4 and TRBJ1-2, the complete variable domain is ETGVTQSPTHLIKTRGQQVTLRCSSQSGHNTVSWYQQALGQGPQFIFQYYREEENGRGNFPPRFSGLQFPNYSSELNVNALELDDSALYLCASSLGGNYGYTFGSGTRLTVV.

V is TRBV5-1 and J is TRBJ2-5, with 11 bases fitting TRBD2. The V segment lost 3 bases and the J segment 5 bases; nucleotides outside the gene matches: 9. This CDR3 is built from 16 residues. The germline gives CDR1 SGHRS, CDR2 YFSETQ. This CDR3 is CASSSSELAGDETQYF. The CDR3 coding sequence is TGCGCCAGCAGCTCATCCGAACTAGCGGGAGATGAGACCCAGTACTTC.

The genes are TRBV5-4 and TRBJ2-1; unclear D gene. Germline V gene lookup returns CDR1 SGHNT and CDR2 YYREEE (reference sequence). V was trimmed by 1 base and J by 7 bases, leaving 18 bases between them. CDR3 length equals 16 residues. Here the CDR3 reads CASSLMQTRSGNEQFF. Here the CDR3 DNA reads TGTGCCAGCAGCTTGATGCAGACGAGGAGTGGAAATGAGCAGTTCTTC.

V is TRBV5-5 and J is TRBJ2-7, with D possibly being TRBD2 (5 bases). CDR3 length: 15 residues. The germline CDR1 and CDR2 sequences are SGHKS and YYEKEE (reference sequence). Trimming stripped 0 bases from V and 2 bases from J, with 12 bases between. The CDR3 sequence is CASSLVVDSPYEQYF. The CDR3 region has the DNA TGTGCCAGCAGCTTGGTTGTGGACTCTCCCTACGAGCAGTACTTC.

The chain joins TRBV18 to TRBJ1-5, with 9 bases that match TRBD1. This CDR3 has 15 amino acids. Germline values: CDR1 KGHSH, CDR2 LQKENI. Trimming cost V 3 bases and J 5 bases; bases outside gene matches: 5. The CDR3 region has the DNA TGTGCCAGCTCACCCCTCGACAGGGGGTATCAGCCCCAGCATTTT. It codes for CASSPLDRGYQPQHF.

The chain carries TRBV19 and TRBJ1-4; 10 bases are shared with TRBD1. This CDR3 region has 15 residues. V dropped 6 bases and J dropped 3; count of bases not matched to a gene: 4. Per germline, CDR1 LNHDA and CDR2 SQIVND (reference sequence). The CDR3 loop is CASRGQGYSNEKLFF. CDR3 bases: TGTGCCAGTAGGGGACAGGGGTATTCTAATGAAAAACTGTTTTTT. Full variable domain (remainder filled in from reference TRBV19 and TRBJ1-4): DGGITQSPKYLFRKEGQNVTLSCEQNLNHDAMYWYRQDPGQGLRLIYYSQIVNDFQKGDIAEGYSVSREKKESFPLTVTSAQKNPTAFYLCASRGQGYSNEKLFFGSGTQLSVL.

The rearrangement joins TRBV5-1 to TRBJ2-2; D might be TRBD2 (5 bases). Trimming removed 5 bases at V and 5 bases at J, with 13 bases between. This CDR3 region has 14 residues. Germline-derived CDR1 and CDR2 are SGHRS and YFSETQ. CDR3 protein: CASSSDFYTGELFF. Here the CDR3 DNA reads TGCGCCAGCAGTTCGGACTTTTATACCGGGGAGCTGTTTTTT.

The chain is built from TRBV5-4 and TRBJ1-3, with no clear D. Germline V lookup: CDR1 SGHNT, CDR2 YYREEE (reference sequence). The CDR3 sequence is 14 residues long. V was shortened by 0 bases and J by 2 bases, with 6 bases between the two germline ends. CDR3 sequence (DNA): TGTGCCAGCAGCTTGGCCGGTACTGGAAACACCATATATTTT. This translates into CASSLAGTGNTIYF.

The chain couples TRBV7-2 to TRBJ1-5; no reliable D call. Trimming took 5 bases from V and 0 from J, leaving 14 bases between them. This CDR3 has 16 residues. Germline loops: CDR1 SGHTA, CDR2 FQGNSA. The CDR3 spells CASSPAGLYSNQPQHF. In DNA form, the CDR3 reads TGTGCCAGCAGCCCTGCGGGATTATATAGCAATCAGCCCCAGCATTTT.

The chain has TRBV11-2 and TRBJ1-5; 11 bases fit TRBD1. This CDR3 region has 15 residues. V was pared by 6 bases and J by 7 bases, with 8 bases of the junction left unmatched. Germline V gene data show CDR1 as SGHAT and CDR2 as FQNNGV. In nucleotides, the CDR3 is TGTGCCAGCAGTTGGACAGGGGGCGGTGGACAGCCCCAGCATTTT. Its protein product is CASSWTGGGGQPQHF. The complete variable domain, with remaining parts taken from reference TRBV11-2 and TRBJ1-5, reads EAGVAQSPRYKIIEKRQSVAFWCNPISGHATLYWYQQILGQGPKLLIQFQNNGVVDDSQLPKDRFSAERLKGVDSTLKIQPAKLEDSAVYLCASSWTGGGGQPQHFGDGTRLSIL.

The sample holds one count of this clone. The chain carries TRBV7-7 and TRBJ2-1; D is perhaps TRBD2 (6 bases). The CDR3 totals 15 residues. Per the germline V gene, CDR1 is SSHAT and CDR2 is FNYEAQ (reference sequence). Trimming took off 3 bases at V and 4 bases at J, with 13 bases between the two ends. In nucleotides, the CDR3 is TGTGCCAGCAGCTTGAATCTGGGGGGATACAATGAGCAGTTCTTC. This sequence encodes CASSLNLGGYNEQFF.

CDR3 DNA sequence: TGTGCCAGCAGTGAGGGTGCCGGGAGGCAGTACTTC. It translates to CASSEGAGRQYF. The gene calls are TRBV6-1 and TRBJ2-4; TRBD2 matches at 7 bases. This CDR3 has 12 amino acids. J was trimmed by 13 bases and V by 3 bases; bases with no gene match: 6. From germline, CDR1 is MNHNS and CDR2 SASEGT.

The CDR3: CASSPTNRGSTNEKLFF. The DNA of the CDR3 is TGTGCCAGCAGTCCCACCAACAGGGGATCAACTAATGAAAAACTGTTTTTT. The rearrangement joins TRBV27 to TRBJ1-4; 7 nucleotides line up with TRBD1. Germline assignment: CDR1 MNHEY and CDR2 SMNVEV (reference sequence). J was trimmed by 0 bases and V by 5 bases; bases with no gene match: 9. This CDR3 has 17 amino acids.

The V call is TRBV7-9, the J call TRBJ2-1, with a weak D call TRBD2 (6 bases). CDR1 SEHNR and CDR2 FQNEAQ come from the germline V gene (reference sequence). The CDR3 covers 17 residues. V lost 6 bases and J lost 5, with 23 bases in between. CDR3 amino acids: CASSPGVGATTDNEQFF. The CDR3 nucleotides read TGTGCCAGCAGTCCGGGAGTCGGGGCAACAACCGACAATGAGCAGTTCTTC.